This TCR beta chain was sequenced for a study of beta chain features in type 1 diabetes. Study-level results: PCR might pick shorter templates more often, in the same way for patients and controls. Relative to healthy donors, patients appeared to have naive, central memory and Treg TCRB repertoires that were more similar.

This clone has a handful of counts. Its antigen is not known. The CDR3 loop spans 14 amino acids. The ends lost 3 bases at V and 2 bases at J; junction bases unmatched: 3. Germline V gene sequence: CDR1 SGHTA, CDR2 FQGNSA. Every bit of the isolated RNA underwent reverse transcription, so sequencing read expressed TCRB transcripts. The table came from immunoSEQ multiplex PCR; TCRdb's copy has only in-frame clones and leaves some out. The sample has about 900,000 clones, 15% to 20% seen once; the top ten hold about 0.02%. This clonotype originated in a woman younger than 35 in good health. The chain links TRBV7-2 to TRBJ2-7; 8 positions match TRBD1. Sequencing was performed on naive CD4+ T cells from blood. CDR3 sequence reads: CASSLGQDPYEQYF. CDR3 nucleotides: TGTGCCAGCAGCTTGGGACAGGACCCCTACGAGCAGTACTTC.